One TCR beta chain is described in this entry. Its antigen remains unidentified. This record comes from a study of T cell responses to AZD1222 COVID-19 vaccine. Study context: Second-dose recipients at about 4 or about 12 weeks were treated as one pooled group.

J lost 1 base, V lost 9 bases, and 9 bases had no gene match. This CDR3 is 17 amino acids long. CDR1 and CDR2 from the germline V gene are MNHEY and SMNVEV (reference sequence). Points from the study as a whole: The repertoires were collected only after the peak T cell response. Vaccine-associated CD4 TCRs ranged over spike, dominating at 160-218 and 743-854.

TCRdb keeps only in-frame clones here, not all; method: immunoSEQ multiplex PCR. This table has 140,000 or so clones, 85% to 90% appearing once. The chain has TRBV27 and TRBJ2-3; the match to TRBD2 covers 14 bases. The specimen was peripheral blood, collected on day 0 of AZD1222 vaccination. The clonotype originates from an adult in good health. The CDR3 reads CASGRMGLAGGTDTQYF. In nucleotides, the CDR3 is TGTGCCAGTGGGCGTATGGGACTAGCGGGGGGCACAGATACGCAGTATTTT.